A single sample is the source of the 30 T cell receptor beta chains below, sequenced in a study of cytomegalovirus exposure and HLA in healthy donors. Primers included in the PCR were 60 Vbeta and 13 Jbeta primers. Assay: immunoSEQ multiplex PCR; the TCRdb copy retains only in-frame clones and omits some. The sample yields about 120,000 clones, around 86% seen once. Sequencing was performed on PBMCs. These receptors were collected from a woman aged 30 to 39 in good health and CMV-seronegative.

The chain employs TRBV7-2 and TRBJ2-3; the match to TRBD2 covers 8 bases. There are 13 residues in the CDR3. V shed 8 bases and J 3 bases; nucleotides not matched to a gene: 4. Germline V gene data show CDR1 as SGHTA and CDR2 as FQGNSA. This CDR3 is CASRSGGTDTQYF. The CDR3 bases are TGTGCCAGCCGATCGGGGGGGACAGATACGCAGTATTTT.

This chain uses TRBV7-9 with TRBJ2-7; weak D call: TRBD2 (5 bases). The CDR3 has 16 amino acids. The germline gives CDR1 SEHNR, CDR2 FQNEAQ (reference sequence). With 9 bases removed from V and 6 bases from J, the gap between germline ends came to 27 bases. CDR3 coding DNA: TGTGCCAGGTCCCCGGGCCTCACGGGGTTTTTCTCCGAGCAGTACTTC. Amino acid sequence: CARSPGLTGFFSEQYF.

The sample holds one count of this clone. The rearrangement links TRBV2 to TRBJ1-2; 7 bases line up with TRBD1. The length of the CDR3 is 15 residues. The germline gives CDR1 SNHLY, CDR2 FYNNEI. V shed 7 bases, J shed 7 bases, and the junction held 15 bases outside the gene matches. The CDR3 sequence: CASMVGSGQRLGYTF. CDR3 DNA: TGTGCCAGCATGGTGGGTTCGGGACAGAGGCTTGGCTACACCTTC.

This clone was observed once. V and J are TRBV5-1 and TRBJ2-5; the match to TRBD2 covers 8 bases. Germline V gene lookup returns CDR1 SGHRS and CDR2 YFSETQ. This CDR3 has 16 amino acids. V shed 3 bases, J shed 5 bases, and the junction held 12 bases outside the gene matches. DNA for the CDR3: TGCGCCAGCAGCTCGGGACTAGTATTGGAGGGGGAGACCCAGTACTTC. Its protein is CASSSGLVLEGETQYF.

This clone was detected a few times. This rearrangement joins TRBV7-3 to TRBJ2-5; 7 bases are shared with TRBD2. The germline CDR1 and CDR2 sequences are SGHTA and FQGTGA. The CDR3 contains 15 residues. With 2 bases clipped from V and 1 base from J, the junction kept 4 bases outside the gene matches. CDR3 coding DNA: TGTGCCAGCAGCTTAGGGCCTAGCGGCCAAGAGACCCAGTACTTC. Translation gives CASSLGPSGQETQYF.

The rearrangement joins TRBV28 to TRBJ2-1, with 16 bases identical to TRBD2. The trim removed 4 bases at V and 7 bases at J, leaving 4 bases unmatched. Germline V lookup: CDR1 MDHEN, CDR2 SYDVKM. This CDR3 is 16 amino acids long. The CDR3, as DNA: TGTGCCAGCAGTTCTGGGACTAGCGGGAGGGTGAATGAGCAGTTCTTC. Translating it yields CASSSGTSGRVNEQFF.

The chain links TRBV6-5 to TRBJ2-2; the D is unclear. The germline V gene encodes CDR1 MNHEY and CDR2 SVGAGI. The CDR3 runs to 14 residues. Deletions cut 2 bases from V and 5 bases from J, with 9 bases between. CDR3 loop: CASSYPGRTGELFF. The CDR3, as DNA: TGTGCCAGCAGTTACCCAGGTCGGACCGGGGAGCTGTTTTTT.

The V call is TRBV7-9, the J call TRBJ2-7; 7 bases align to TRBD2. Germline-derived CDR1 and CDR2 are SEHNR and FQNEAQ (reference sequence). The CDR3 has 14 residues. The J segment lost 6 bases and the V segment lost 5 bases, leaving 10 bases of the junction unmatched. CDR3 sequence reads: CASSPTTSPGEQYF. CDR3 DNA sequence: TGTGCCAGCAGCCCAACGACTAGCCCTGGCGAGCAGTACTTC.

The V call is TRBV5-1, the J call TRBJ2-3, with 8 bases fitting TRBD2. This CDR3 comprises 16 residues. Germline V gene sequence: CDR1 SGHRS, CDR2 YFSETQ. V lost 0 bases to trimming and J lost 0 bases; unmatched junction nucleotides: 3. Written as DNA, the CDR3 is TGCGCCAGCAGCTTGGCTAGCGGGCTGAGCACAGATACGCAGTATTTT. It yields the protein CASSLASGLSTDTQYF.

The chain uses TRBV4-3 and TRBJ1-2; unclear D gene. This CDR3 is built from 17 residues. CDR1 and CDR2 (germline): LGHNA, YSLEER. V was trimmed by 1 base and J by 0 bases, leaving 15 bases between them. In nucleotides, the CDR3 is TGCGCCAGCAGCCAAGCTCCGGGAGGAGGGCCTAACTATGGCTACACCTTC. It codes for CASSQAPGGGPNYGYTF.

The DNA of the CDR3 is TGTGCCAGCAGCCCTAAGAACCCTCATGAGCAGTTCTTC. Amino acids: CASSPKNPHEQFF. V gene TRBV5-6 combines with J gene TRBJ2-1; no clear D. In germline, CDR1 is SGHDT, CDR2 YYEEEE. V was cut by 4 bases and J by 8 bases, with 13 bases left in between. The CDR3 has 13 amino acids. The whole variable domain, filled in from reference TRBV5-6 and TRBJ2-1, reads DAGVTQSPTHLIKTRGQQVTLRCSPKSGHDTVSWYQQALGQGPQFIFQYYEEEERQRGNFPDRFSGHQFPNYSSELNVNALLLGDSALYLCASSPKNPHEQFFGPGTRLTVL.

The chain is built from TRBV4-3 and TRBJ2-4, with a weak D call TRBD1 (5 bases). CDR3 length equals 14 residues. The V and J ends lost 0 bases and 8 bases respectively, with 11 bases between them. Germline CDR1 and CDR2: LGHNA and YSLEER. The CDR3 protein is CASSQDRVGDIQYF. CDR3 in DNA: TGCGCCAGCAGCCAAGACAGGGTTGGGGACATTCAGTACTTC.

The chain recombines TRBV11-2 with TRBJ2-5; a weak D match, TRBD2 (7 bases). CDR3 length: 15 residues. Trimming pared 5 bases from V and 8 bases from J, leaving 21 bases between. Germline CDR1 is SGHAT and CDR2 is FQNNGV. This CDR3 reads CASSRFSAGAVTQYF. The CDR3 coding sequence is TGTGCCAGCAGCAGATTTTCGGCGGGGGCGGTAACCCAGTACTTC.

The gene calls are TRBV21-1 and TRBJ2-3; TRBD2, the table's D call, was not compared with the DNA. TRBV21-1 is a pseudogene locus. There are 21 residues in the CDR3. CDR3 in DNA: TGTGCCAGCAGCAAAGCTTGTAGGCTAGCGGAGGCTAGGGACAGCACAGATACGCAGTATTTT. Amino acid sequence: CASSKACRLAEARDSTDTQYF.

The table lists this clone with a few counts. The V call is TRBV6-1, the J call TRBJ2-1; 8 nucleotides align to TRBD2. With 3 bases clipped from V and 3 bases from J, the junction kept 7 bases outside the gene matches. This CDR3 has 16 amino acids. In germline, CDR1 is MNHNS, CDR2 SASEGT. CDR3 sequence reads: CASSELGTRLYNEQFF. For the CDR3, the DNA is TGTGCCAGCAGTGAGCTGGGGACTAGGCTCTACAATGAGCAGTTCTTC.

The chain joins TRBV27 to TRBJ1-1; D ambiguous. V shed 4 bases and J shed 4 bases, with 4 bases lying between them. The CDR3 is made up of 11 amino acids. CDR1 is MNHEY and CDR2 is SMNVEV in the germline V gene (reference sequence). CDR3 region: CASSSVTEAFF. The CDR3 DNA reads as TGTGCCAGCAGTTCAGTCACTGAAGCTTTCTTT.

This clone appeared a few times. The rearrangement links TRBV7-2 to TRBJ2-7, with 10 bases fitting TRBD1. The V and J ends lost 5 bases and 2 bases, in that order; junction bases with no gene match: 6. In germline, CDR1 is SGHTA, CDR2 FQGNSA. The CDR3 has 15 amino acids. The CDR3 region is CASSPGGQGTYEQYF. CDR3 in DNA: TGTGCCAGCAGCCCGGGGGGACAGGGGACCTACGAGCAGTACTTC.

The chain joins TRBV28 to TRBJ2-7, with 7 bases identical to TRBD2. V lost 1 base, J lost 7 bases, and 16 bases stayed unmatched. The CDR3 loop spans 17 amino acids. The V gene's germline CDR1 is MDHEN and CDR2 SYDVKM. The CDR3 DNA reads as TGTGCCAGCAGTTTATCGCCGGGGGGAAGAGGGGCGACTGAGCAGTACTTC. This codes for CASSLSPGGRGATEQYF.

This chain links TRBV28 with TRBJ1-3; the D gene is possibly TRBD1 (5 bases). The V end was cut by 6 bases, the J end by 5 bases, with 11 bases between. Germline CDR1 and CDR2: MDHEN and SYDVKM. The CDR3 is 13 amino acids. CDR3 in amino acids: CASRDQGRNTIYF. CDR3 bases: TGTGCCAGCAGGGACCAGGGAAGAAACACCATATATTTT.

V usage is TRBV5-1 and J usage is TRBJ2-1; tentatively, D is TRBD1 (6 bases). Between the trimmed V and J ends, which lost 2 bases and 6 bases, there was a span of 12 bases. CDR3 length: 14 amino acids. From germline, CDR1 is SGHRS and CDR2 YFSETQ. CDR3 bases: TGCGCCAGCAGCTTCGGACAGCCATCCAATGAGCAGTTCTTC. Protein sequence: CASSFGQPSNEQFF.

The chain uses TRBV5-1 and TRBJ2-2; 7 bases agree with TRBD2. From germline, CDR1 is SGHRS and CDR2 YFSETQ. V lost 4 bases and J lost 5; bases outside the gene matches: 14. The CDR3 has 17 residues. The CDR3 sequence: CASSEDAPGGLTGELFF. In DNA form, the CDR3 reads TGCGCCAGCAGCGAGGACGCGCCGGGAGGATTAACCGGGGAGCTGTTTTTT.

The genes are TRBV5-1 and TRBJ2-5; 14 nucleotides align to TRBD2. Germline CDR1 reads SGHRS; CDR2 reads YFSETQ. This CDR3 is 16 amino acids long. After removal of 4 bases from V and 5 bases from J, the junction contained 7 bases not matched to a gene. CDR3 sequence: CASSRGTSGRDETQYF. The CDR3 region has the DNA TGCGCCAGCAGCAGAGGGACTAGCGGGAGAGATGAGACCCAGTACTTC.

This clone came up once. The CDR3 coding sequence is TGTGCCAGCAGTGCGAGACTAGCGGGCATCTCTGGGGCCAACGTCCTGACTTTC. Amino acids: CASSARLAGISGANVLTF. This rearrangement joins TRBV6-1 to TRBJ2-6; 10 nucleotides align to TRBD2. The length of the CDR3 is 18 residues. Germline V CDR1 and CDR2: MNHNS, SASEGT. The J segment lost 0 bases and the V segment lost 4 bases, leaving 6 bases of the junction unmatched.

This clone was observed a single time. The sample holds other DNA sequences that translate to the same CDR3. This rearrangement joins TRBV30 to TRBJ2-1; 7 nucleotides line up with TRBD2. This CDR3 comprises 13 residues. The V gene end was trimmed by 0 bases and the J gene end by 4 bases; junction bases not matched to a gene: 0. Germline V lookup: CDR1 GTSNPN, CDR2 SVGIG (reference sequence). CDR3 nucleotide sequence: TGTGCCTGGAGTGTGGGACTATACAATGAGCAGTTCTTC. This translates into CAWSVGLYNEQFF. The complete variable domain, with remaining parts taken from reference TRBV30 and TRBJ2-1, reads SQTIHQWPATLVQPVGSPLSLECTVEGTSNPNLYWYRQAAGRGLQLLFYSVGIGQISSEVPQNLSASRPQDRQFILSSKKLLLSDSGFYLCAWSVGLYNEQFFGPGTRLTVL.

The V and J genes are TRBV29-1 and TRBJ2-5, with 12 bases that match TRBD2. The CDR3 covers 15 residues. V shed 4 bases and J 1 base; nucleotides not matched to a gene: 4. Germline V gives CDR1 SQVTM, CDR2 ANQGSEA. The CDR3: CSVGTSGTIQETQYF. As DNA, the CDR3 is TGCAGCGTTGGGACTAGCGGGACCATCCAAGAGACCCAGTACTTC. Supplemented by reference TRBV29-1 and TRBJ2-5, the full variable domain reads SAVISQKPSRDICQRGTSLTIQCQVDSQVTMMFWYRQQPGQSLTLIATANQGSEATYESGFVIDKFPISRPNLTFSTLTVSNMSPEDSSIYLCSVGTSGTIQETQYFGPGTRLLVL.

The CDR3, as DNA: TGTTCCTACCGAGGACAGTCCTACGAGCAGTACTTC. Translated, it gives CSYRGQSYEQYF. The chain recombines TRBV7-9 with TRBJ2-7; possible D gene TRBD1, 6 bases. This CDR3 contains 12 residues. Germline V gives CDR1 SEHNR, CDR2 FQNEAQ (reference sequence).

The chain uses TRBV7-2 and TRBJ2-7; TRBD2 aligns across 9 bases. V trimming: 1 base; J trimming: 4 bases; junction bases outside the gene matches: 2. This CDR3 spans 14 amino acids. Germline V gene sequence: CDR1 SGHTA, CDR2 FQGNSA. This CDR3 reads CASSLEAGGYEQYF. The CDR3, as DNA: TGTGCCAGCAGCTTAGAAGCGGGGGGTTACGAGCAGTACTTC.

This clone was recorded only once. The chain recombines TRBV9 with TRBJ2-3; TRBD2 matches at 10 bases. Germline V lookup: CDR1 SGDLS, CDR2 YYNGEE. V lost 0 bases, J lost 2 bases, and 6 bases stayed unmatched. The CDR3 length is 17 residues. The CDR3: CASSVVGSGRSTDTQYF. CDR3 nucleotide sequence: TGTGCCAGCAGCGTAGTTGGTAGCGGGAGGTCCACAGATACGCAGTATTTT. The whole variable domain, remainder taken from reference TRBV9 and TRBJ2-3, is DSGVTQTPKHLITATGQRVTLRCSPRSGDLSVYWYQQSLDQGLQFLIQYYNGEERAKGNILERFSAQQFPDLHSELNLSSLELGDSALYFCASSVVGSGRSTDTQYFGPGTRLTVL.

This clone was seen a few times. The chain uses TRBV2 and TRBJ2-4; D may be TRBD2 (6 bases). The CDR3 consists of 15 residues. V was shortened by 1 base and J by 1 base, with 8 bases between the two germline ends. Germline loops: CDR1 SNHLY, CDR2 FYNNEI. The CDR3 DNA follows: TGTGCCAGCAGTGAAGATGGGGGGGCCAAAAACATTCAGTACTTC. It specifies CASSEDGGAKNIQYF.

The chain links TRBV7-9 to TRBJ2-5, with a possible D match to TRBD2 (6 bases). Near its end, the DNA agrees better with TRBJ2-7, so the J call may be wrong. The CDR3 spans 16 residues. Germline CDR1 SEHNR, CDR2 FQNEAQ (reference sequence). The CDR3, as DNA: TGTGCCAGCAACGACTCAAGCGGGCGGGTCTCCTACGAGCAGTACTTC. It codes for CASNDSSGRVSYEQYF.